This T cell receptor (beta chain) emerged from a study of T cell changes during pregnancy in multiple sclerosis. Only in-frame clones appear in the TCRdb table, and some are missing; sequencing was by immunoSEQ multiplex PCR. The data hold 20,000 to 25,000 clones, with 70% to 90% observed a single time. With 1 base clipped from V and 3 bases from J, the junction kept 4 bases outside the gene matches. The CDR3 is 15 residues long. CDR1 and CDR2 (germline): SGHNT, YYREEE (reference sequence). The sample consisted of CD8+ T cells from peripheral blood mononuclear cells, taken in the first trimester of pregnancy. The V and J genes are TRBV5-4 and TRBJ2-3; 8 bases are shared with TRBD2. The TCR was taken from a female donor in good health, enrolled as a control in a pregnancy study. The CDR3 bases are TGTGCCAGCAGCTTGAGGACGGGGGGGACAGATACGCAGTATTTT. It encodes CASSLRTGGTDTQYF.